The 23 T cell receptor beta chains presented below share a single source sample, sequenced in a study of OX40 agonist ivuxolimab in advanced cancers. The assay was immunoSEQ multiplex PCR, and TCRdb's table has in-frame clones only and misses some. Found here are around 75,000 clones, about 90% of them singletons; the top ten hold 10%. Material: CD4+ or CD8+ T cells sorted from blood, obtained in a trial of the OX40 agonist ivuxolimab. These receptors were collected from an adult with an advanced solid tumor such as melanoma, head and neck, liver or kidney cancer.

This chain joins TRBV6-6 and TRBJ2-7; D gene uncertain. V was cut by 4 bases and J by 2 bases, with 9 bases left in between. The CDR3 runs 13 residues. Germline-derived CDR1 and CDR2 are MNHNY and SVGAGI (reference sequence). CDR3 coding DNA: TGTGCCAGCAGTTTCGGCTTTACCTACGAGCAGTACTTC. This encodes CASSFGFTYEQYF.

The chain uses TRBV5-1 and TRBJ2-7; TRBD2 aligns across 7 bases. This CDR3 region has 16 residues. Per germline, CDR1 SGHRS and CDR2 YFSETQ. Germline trimming cut 2 bases from V and 5 bases from J; bases unmatched to any gene: 13. The CDR3: CASSLPSSGGGNEQYF. The CDR3, as DNA: TGCGCCAGCAGCTTACCTTCTAGCGGTGGTGGTAACGAGCAGTACTTC.

The chain combines TRBV4-2 with TRBJ1-2; D unclear. In germline, CDR1 is LGHNA, CDR2 YNFKEQ. V was shortened by 4 bases and J by 4 bases, with 10 bases between the two germline ends. The CDR3 runs to 13 residues. CDR3 nucleotide sequence: TGTGCCAGCAGCCCAGAGGAGGGCTATGGCTACACCTTC. It translates to CASSPEEGYGYTF.

V gene TRBV6-5 combines with J gene TRBJ2-3; D not certain. This CDR3 is built from 15 residues. The germline V and J ends were trimmed by 2 bases and 1 base, with 10 bases remaining between them. Per germline, CDR1 MNHEY and CDR2 SVGAGI. The CDR3 reads CASSYRDTRTDTQYF. The DNA of the CDR3 is TGTGCCAGCAGTTACCGCGACACTCGCACAGATACGCAGTATTTT.

The V and J genes are TRBV4-2 and TRBJ2-7; D not resolved. CDR3 size: 14 residues. Per the germline V gene, CDR1 is LGHNA and CDR2 is YNFKEQ. V lost 0 bases and J lost 6, with 12 bases in between. This CDR3 reads CASSQDYPKAEQYF. The CDR3 region has the DNA TGTGCCAGCAGCCAAGATTACCCCAAAGCCGAGCAGTACTTC.

The rearrangement uses TRBV7-6 and TRBJ2-3; no clear D gene. This CDR3 contains 11 residues. V gave up 6 bases and J gave up 8 bases, with 9 bases separating them. CDR1 is SGHVS and CDR2 is FNYEAQ in the germline V gene. The CDR3 loop reads CASSSAFTQYF. CDR3 coding DNA: TGTGCCAGCAGTTCGGCGTTTACGCAGTATTTT. The variable domain in full, completed from reference TRBV7-6 and TRBJ2-3, reads GAGVSQSPRYKVTKRGQDVALRCDPISGHVSLYWYRQALGQGPEFLTYFNYEAQQDKSGLPNDRFSAERPEGSISTLTIQRTEQRDSAMYRCASSSAFTQYFGPGTRLTVL.

The chain joins TRBV2 to TRBJ2-6; weak D call: TRBD2 (5 bases). Germline-derived CDR1 and CDR2 are SNHLY and FYNNEI. V lost 7 bases, J lost 0 bases, and 13 bases lay in between. CDR3 length: 16 amino acids. In nucleotides, the CDR3 is TGTGCCAGCACCGAGGGCCGAAGCTCTGGGGCCAACGTCCTGACTTTC. Amino acid sequence: CASTEGRSSGANVLTF.

The rearrangement joins TRBV2 to TRBJ1-5, with 7 bases fitting TRBD1. The CDR3 is 15 residues long. Germline assignment: CDR1 SNHLY and CDR2 FYNNEI. Unmatched junction bases numbered 4, after V lost 5 bases and J lost 0 bases. Here the CDR3 reads CASSTGVGSNQPQHF. As DNA, the CDR3 is TGTGCCAGCAGTACAGGGGTGGGTAGCAATCAGCCCCAGCATTTT.

The chain has TRBV10-3 and TRBJ1-4; 7 bases are shared with TRBD1. Per germline, CDR1 ENHRY and CDR2 SYGVKD. CDR3 length: 15 residues. V was pared by 2 bases and J by 5 bases, with 5 bases of the junction left unmatched. DNA for the CDR3: TGTGCCATCAGTGAGGGAAGGGGGCCGAATGAAAAACTGTTTTTT. It specifies CAISEGRGPNEKLFF.

The chain links TRBV5-1 to TRBJ2-7; 7 nucleotides line up with TRBD2. CDR1 and CDR2 from the germline V gene are SGHRS and YFSETQ. The CDR3 sequence is 12 residues long. J lost 7 bases, V lost 3 bases, and 4 bases had no gene match. The CDR3: CASSSGGTEQYF. CDR3 nucleotides: TGCGCCAGCAGCTCGGGAGGCACGGAGCAGTACTTC.

The V gene is TRBV10-3, the J gene TRBJ2-5, with 12 bases aligning to TRBD2. V was pared by 9 bases and J by 2 bases, with 10 bases of the junction left unmatched. This CDR3 has 16 amino acids. Germline V lookup: CDR1 ENHRY, CDR2 SYGVKD. The CDR3: CAIAPATSGSQETQYF. For the CDR3, the DNA is TGTGCCATTGCCCCCGCGACTAGCGGGAGTCAAGAGACCCAGTACTTC.

This rearrangement joins TRBV7-2 to TRBJ1-2, with 8 bases lining up with TRBD1. J gave up 4 bases and V 1 base, and 5 bases lay outside the gene matches. Germline CDR1 is SGHTA and CDR2 is FQGNSA. CDR3 size: 15 residues. The CDR3 reads CASSLVQGAGYGYTF. CDR3 bases: TGTGCCAGCAGCTTAGTCCAGGGGGCCGGCTATGGCTACACCTTC. Filled out from reference TRBV7-2 and TRBJ1-2, the complete variable domain reads GAGVSQSPSNKVTEKGKDVELRCDPISGHTALYWYRQSLGQGLEFLIYFQGNSAPDKSGLPSDRFSAERTGGSVSTLTIQRTQQEDSAVYLCASSLVQGAGYGYTFGSGTRLTVV.

The gene calls are TRBV5-1 and TRBJ1-5; D is undetermined. This CDR3 region has 16 residues. Germline V CDR1 and CDR2: SGHRS, YFSETQ. Trimming cost V 2 bases and J 0 bases, with 12 bases left between them. This chain's CDR3 is CASSLNPGYSNQPQHF. In DNA, the CDR3 is TGCGCCAGCAGCTTAAATCCGGGGTATAGCAATCAGCCCCAGCATTTT.

The rearrangement links TRBV5-4 to TRBJ2-1; 13 nucleotides line up with TRBD2. The length of the CDR3 is 16 residues. V lost 6 bases and J lost 7; bases outside the gene matches: 10. From germline, CDR1 is SGHNT and CDR2 YYREEE (reference sequence). CDR3 nucleotide sequence: TGTGCCAGCAAGGTTGGACTAGCGGGGGCAGGGAATGAGCAGTTCTTC. Encoded protein: CASKVGLAGAGNEQFF.

About this clone: This likely comes from a read error, as the CDR3 has no conserved phenylalanine or tryptophan at its end. This chain uses TRBV11-2 with TRBJ1-6; D is unresolved. CDR1 and CDR2 (germline): SGHAT, FQNNGV. V was cut by 2 bases and J by 0 bases, with 11 bases left in between. The CDR3 is 17 residues long. CDR3 amino acids: CASSLSVRSSYNSPLHL. The CDR3 DNA reads TGTGCCAGCAGCTTAAGCGTCCGCAGCTCCTATAATTCACCCCTCCACCTT.

The genes are TRBV6-6 and TRBJ1-2; perhaps TRBD1 as D (6 bases). The V gene's germline CDR1 is MNHNY and CDR2 SVGAGI (reference sequence). This CDR3 is built from 15 residues. Trimming left V 0 bases short and J 4 bases short, with 12 bases between. The CDR3 is CASSYSGEGGYGYTF. DNA of the CDR3: TGTGCCAGCAGTTACTCGGGGGAAGGGGGCTATGGCTACACCTTC.

This chain joins TRBV5-1 and TRBJ2-1; TRBD1 agrees at 9 bases. Germline lookup yields CDR1 SGHRS and CDR2 YFSETQ. The CDR3 contains 14 residues. V shed 4 bases, J shed 2 bases, and the junction held 1 base outside the gene matches. CDR3 sequence: CASSTGGAYNEQFF. CDR3 bases: TGCGCCAGCAGCACAGGGGGCGCCTACAATGAGCAGTTCTTC.

The V gene is TRBV28, the J gene TRBJ2-7; 7 nucleotides align to TRBD1. The CDR3 has 16 residues. The V gene's germline CDR1 is MDHEN and CDR2 SYDVKM. The V gene end was trimmed by 4 bases and the J gene end by 5 bases; junction bases not matched to a gene: 14. CDR3 DNA sequence: TGTGCCAGCAGTTCCCTATACAGGGGAAGAACGGACGAGCAGTACTTC. It encodes CASSSLYRGRTDEQYF.

V gene TRBV23-1 combines with J gene TRBJ2-4; D perhaps matches TRBD1 (6 bases). TRBV23-1 carries the ORF label, with uncertain function. The V and J ends lost 1 base and 1 base respectively, with 17 bases between them. CDR3 length: 18 residues. CDR3 nucleotide sequence: TGCGCCAGCAGTCAATGGATGGGGACCCAGGGGGCCAAAAACATTCAGTACTTC. Amino acid sequence: CASSQWMGTQGAKNIQYF.

J is TRBJ2-2 and V is TRBV5-6; D not certain. The CDR3 loop spans 14 amino acids. Germline CDR1 is SGHDT and CDR2 is YYEEEE. Trimming cost V 1 base and J 6 bases, with 10 bases left between them. CDR3 sequence (DNA): TGTGCCAGCAGCTTGCGGCCCCGGGCCGGGGAGCTGTTTTTT. Protein product: CASSLRPRAGELFF. The complete variable domain, with remaining parts taken from reference TRBV5-6 and TRBJ2-2, reads DAGVTQSPTHLIKTRGQQVTLRCSPKSGHDTVSWYQQALGQGPQFIFQYYEEEERQRGNFPDRFSGHQFPNYSSELNVNALLLGDSALYLCASSLRPRAGELFFGEGSRLTVL.

The CDR3: CASSVTPNTGELFF. CDR3 DNA sequence: TGTGCCAGCAGCGTAACCCCGAACACCGGGGAGCTGTTTTTT. The V and J genes are TRBV9 and TRBJ2-2; D remains ambiguous. This CDR3 comprises 14 residues. From germline, CDR1 is SGDLS and CDR2 YYNGEE. V was cut by 1 base and J by 0 bases, with 4 bases left in between.

The CDR3 loop is CASSSQGAEGEAFF. The CDR3 region has the DNA TGTGCCAGCAGTTCTCAGGGGGCTGAGGGTGAAGCTTTCTTT. The genes are TRBV27 and TRBJ1-1; 8 bases are a match to TRBD1. The CDR3 consists of 14 residues. J lost 7 bases, V lost 4 bases, and 8 bases had no gene match. Germline CDR1 is MNHEY and CDR2 is SMNVEV (reference sequence).

This chain joins TRBV10-2 and TRBJ1-3, with D unresolved. CDR1 is WSHSY, CDR2 SAAADI, per germline. Deletions cut 7 bases from V and 0 bases from J, with 10 bases between. The CDR3 is made up of 14 amino acids. CDR3 sequence: CASTAVRSGNTIYF. In DNA, the CDR3 is TGCGCCAGCACGGCAGTCCGCTCTGGAAACACCATATATTTT.